This T cell receptor beta chain was sequenced during a study of a mutant IDH1 vaccine in newly diagnosed glioma. The sample's time point: week 11, during vaccination. Mutant IDH1 20-mer peptide, at 300 ug, made up each vaccine dose, with topical imiquimod. Donors' newly diagnosed IDH1-mutant WHO grade 3 or 4 astrocytomas lacked nuclear ATRX. Note on this clone: Its antigen is unidentified.

TCRdb's table, derived via immunoSEQ multiplex PCR, lists solely in-frame clones and lacks some. The sample consists of around 26,000 clones, 70% of them appearing once. There are 13 residues in the CDR3. Germline assignment: CDR1 MNHEY and CDR2 SMNVEV (reference sequence). Trimming pared 4 bases from V and 7 bases from J, leaving 11 bases between. This receptor was obtained from a man between 18 and 29 years old with glioma. Some clones in this sample may be carry-over from other donors' samples. The rearrangement uses TRBV27 and TRBJ2-1; D call uncertain. Sequencing was performed on peripheral blood mononuclear cells (PBMCs), taken from a glioma patient whose treatment included an IDH1 peptide vaccine. The CDR3 coding sequence is TGTGCCAGCAGTTCCCAGGTGGGAAATGAGCAGTTCTTC. Its protein product is CASSSQVGNEQFF.